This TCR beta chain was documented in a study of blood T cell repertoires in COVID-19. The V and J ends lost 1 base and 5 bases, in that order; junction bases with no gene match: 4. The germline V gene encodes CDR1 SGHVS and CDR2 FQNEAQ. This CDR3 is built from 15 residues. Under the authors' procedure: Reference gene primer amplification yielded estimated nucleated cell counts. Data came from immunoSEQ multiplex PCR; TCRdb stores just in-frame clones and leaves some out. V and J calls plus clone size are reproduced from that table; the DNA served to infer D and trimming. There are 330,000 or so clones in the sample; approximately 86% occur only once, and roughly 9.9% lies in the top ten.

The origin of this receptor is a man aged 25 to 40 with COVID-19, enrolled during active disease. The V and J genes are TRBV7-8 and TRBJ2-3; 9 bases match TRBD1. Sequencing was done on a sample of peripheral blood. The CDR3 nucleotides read TGTGCCAGCAGCTTAGGGGACAGGGAAAGAGATACGCAGTATTTT. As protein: CASSLGDRERDTQYF.